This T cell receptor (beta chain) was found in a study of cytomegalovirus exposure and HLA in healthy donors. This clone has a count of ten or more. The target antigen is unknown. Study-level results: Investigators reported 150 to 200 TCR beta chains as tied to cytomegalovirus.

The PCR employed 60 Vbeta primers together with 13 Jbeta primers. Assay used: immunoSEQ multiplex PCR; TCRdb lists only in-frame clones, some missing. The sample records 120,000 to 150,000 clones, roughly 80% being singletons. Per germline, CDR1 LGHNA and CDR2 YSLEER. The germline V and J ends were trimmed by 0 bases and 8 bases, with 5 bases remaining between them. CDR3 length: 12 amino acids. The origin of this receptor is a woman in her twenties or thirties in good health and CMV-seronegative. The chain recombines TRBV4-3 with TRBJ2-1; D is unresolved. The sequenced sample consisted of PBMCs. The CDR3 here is CASSQDHYEQFF. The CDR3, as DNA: TGCGCCAGCAGCCAAGATCACTATGAGCAGTTCTTC.